This T cell receptor (beta chain) is from a study of TIL therapy for anti-PD-1-resistant metastatic lung cancer. Study overall: Median patient age was 54, ranging 38-75 years. Most patients had lung adenocarcinoma; four tumors were EGFR-mutant, two ALK-rearranged; half smoked currently or formerly. Tumors carried a median roughly 1.6 non-synonymous mutations per megabase.

The immunoSEQ assay was v3. Clones were sequenced by immunoSEQ multiplex PCR, and TCRdb holds only the in-frame ones, with some missing. This sample has approximately 95,000 clones, with roughly 65% found just once. The time point was: pre-treatment sample, taken before nivolumab and TIL therapy. Most excised metastases sampled were pleural nodules or supraclavicular lymph nodes. Germline V lookup: CDR1 SGHAT, CDR2 FQNNGV. This CDR3 region has 14 residues. Between the trimmed V and J ends, which lost 3 bases and 2 bases, there was a span of 9 bases. The material sequenced was tumor tissue, taken at baseline. This receptor was obtained from a person between 30 and 80 years old with non-small cell lung cancer. This rearrangement joins TRBV11-2 to TRBJ2-3; no reliable D call. The CDR3, as DNA: TGTGCCAGCAGCTTTGGTGGACCCACAGATACGCAGTATTTT. This gives the protein CASSFGGPTDTQYF.